The 20 T cell receptor beta chains below come from one sample, sequenced in a study of shared clonotypes between healthy human individuals. TCRdb's copy holds only in-frame clones and misses some; the assay was immunoSEQ multiplex PCR. This table has about 1.9 million clones, about 93% appearing once. Naive CD8 cells lacked CD45RO and underwent positive selection for CCR7, leaving out terminally differentiated effector memory CD45RA+ cells. Specimen: naive CD8+ T cells from PBMCs. The receptors were gathered from a man aged 18-30 years in good health. Some clones in this sample may be carry-over from other donors' samples.

V usage is TRBV5-1 and J usage is TRBJ1-2; D is ambiguous. CDR1 and CDR2 (germline): SGHRS, YFSETQ. CDR3 length: 15 amino acids. V was clipped by 5 bases and J by 4 bases, with 18 bases between them. The CDR3 loop is CASRTSRSPAYGYTF. The DNA of the CDR3 is TGCGCCAGCAGGACTTCTCGGAGTCCGGCCTATGGCTACACCTTC.

This chain uses TRBV15 with TRBJ1-1; D not certain. Trimming pared 3 bases from V and 8 bases from J, leaving 10 bases between. The V gene's germline CDR1 is LNHNV and CDR2 YYDKDF (reference sequence). CDR3 size: 12 residues. The CDR3 here is CATSRTSSEAFF. In nucleotides, the CDR3 is TGTGCCACCAGCAGGACAAGCTCAGAAGCTTTCTTT.

This chain links TRBV28 with TRBJ2-7, with 7 nucleotides matching TRBD2. From germline, CDR1 is MDHEN and CDR2 SYDVKM. V shed 3 bases, J shed 5 bases, and the junction held 7 bases outside the gene matches. The length of the CDR3 is 14 residues. CDR3 sequence (DNA): TGTGCCAGCAGTTTGGCGGGAGCAGGAAACGAGCAGTACTTC. Amino acids: CASSLAGAGNEQYF. Using reference TRBV28 and TRBJ2-7 for the parts outside the CDR3, the full variable domain is DVKVTQSSRYLVKRTGEKVFLECVQDMDHENMFWYRQDPGLGLRLIYFSYDVKMKEKGDIPEGYSVSREKKERFSLILESASTNQTSMYLCASSLAGAGNEQYFGPGTRLTVT.

On this clone: Additional DNA sequences in this sample encode the identical CDR3. The chain is built from TRBV7-9 and TRBJ2-7; D is unresolved. V dropped 1 base and J dropped 0 bases, with 10 bases sitting between them. Germline CDR1 is SEHNR and CDR2 is FQNEAQ (reference sequence). The CDR3 is made up of 15 amino acids. The CDR3 protein is CASSLGVGSSYEQYF. CDR3 DNA: TGTGCCAGCAGCTTAGGAGTGGGCAGCTCCTACGAGCAGTACTTC.

The chain uses TRBV11-2 and TRBJ2-7; D gene ambiguous. Germline V gene lookup returns CDR1 SGHAT and CDR2 FQNNGV. V was clipped by 3 bases and J by 7 bases, with 25 bases between them. This CDR3 spans 17 amino acids. The CDR3 here is CASSFHTGPRSTWEQYF. Written as DNA, the CDR3 is TGTGCCAGCAGCTTTCATACCGGGCCGCGTTCTACCTGGGAGCAGTACTTC. Looking up the rest from reference TRBV11-2 and TRBJ2-7 gives the full variable domain: EAGVAQSPRYKIIEKRQSVAFWCNPISGHATLYWYQQILGQGPKLLIQFQNNGVVDDSQLPKDRFSAERLKGVDSTLKIQPAKLEDSAVYLCASSFHTGPRSTWEQYFGPGTRLTVT.

This rearrangement joins TRBV5-8 to TRBJ2-3; D may be TRBD1 (6 bases). The CDR3 contains 15 residues. The ends were cut back, 2 bases at V and 2 bases at J, with 12 bases in the middle. Germline V gene data show CDR1 as SGHTS and CDR2 as YDEGEE. The CDR3 DNA sequence: TGTGCCAGCAGCTTTAGGGGGTCTTACACAGATACGCAGTATTTT. Residues: CASSFRGSYTDTQYF.

The chain employs TRBV9 and TRBJ2-1; either TRBD1 or TRBD2 may supply D (7 bases each). The CDR3 totals 17 residues. Deletions cut 4 bases from V and 7 bases from J, with 24 bases between. CDR1 SGDLS and CDR2 YYNGEE come from the germline V gene. DNA of the CDR3: TGTGCCAGCAGCTCAAACCCTCAGGGGGGGCAATGGAATGAGCAGTTCTTC. It translates to CASSSNPQGGQWNEQFF.

This clone was seen a handful of times. The V gene is TRBV25-1, the J gene TRBJ1-1; D is undetermined. CDR1 MGHDK and CDR2 SYGVNS come from the germline V gene. The CDR3 is 13 amino acids. V lost 4 bases and J lost 0, with 6 bases in between. As DNA, the CDR3 is TGTGCCAGCAGTGTTGGGGTGAACACTGAAGCTTTCTTT. Its translation: CASSVGVNTEAFF.

The rearrangement links TRBV11-2 to TRBJ2-7, with 7 bases fitting TRBD1. The CDR3 totals 15 residues. Germline trimming cut 1 base from V and 0 bases from J; bases unmatched to any gene: 3. Germline CDR1 reads SGHAT; CDR2 reads FQNNGV. The CDR3 nucleotides read TGTGCCAGCAGCTTAGGACAGGGCCCCTCCTACGAGCAGTACTTC. Its translation: CASSLGQGPSYEQYF.

This clone was detected only once. The J gene is TRBJ2-7, the V gene TRBV5-4; tentatively, D is TRBD2 (5 bases). Deletions cut 4 bases from V and 4 bases from J, with 12 bases between. Per germline, CDR1 SGHNT and CDR2 YYREEE (reference sequence). The CDR3 covers 13 residues. In nucleotides, the CDR3 is TGTGCCAGCAGCCCGGGGTTGCGTTACGAGCAGTACTTC. Protein: CASSPGLRYEQYF.

This clone was seen a single time. V usage is TRBV27 and J usage is TRBJ2-1; D unresolved. There are 14 residues in the CDR3. Germline values: CDR1 MNHEY, CDR2 SMNVEV (reference sequence). The V end lost 7 bases, the J end lost 5 bases, and 15 bases lay between the germline ends. Here the CDR3 DNA reads TGTGCCAGCAAGGTATTCGGGTCGCACAATGAGCAGTTCTTC. This sequence encodes CASKVFGSHNEQFF.

This chain uses TRBV7-9 with TRBJ2-5, with no clear D. V dropped 1 base and J dropped 5 bases, with 11 bases sitting between them. The CDR3 runs to 14 residues. Per germline, CDR1 SEHNR and CDR2 FQNEAQ (reference sequence). The CDR3: CASSLGGSLETQYF. DNA for the CDR3: TGTGCCAGCAGCTTAGGCGGCTCCCTGGAGACCCAGTACTTC.

Note on this clone: The same CDR3 is also encoded by other DNA sequences in this sample. The chain recombines TRBV27 with TRBJ2-7, with 10 bases matching TRBD1. CDR1 and CDR2 from the germline V gene are MNHEY and SMNVEV (reference sequence). The length of the CDR3 is 14 residues. Losses at the gene ends were 5 bases for V and 4 bases for J; bases not matched to a gene: 5. CDR3 in DNA: TGTGCCAGCAGTATCCGGGACAGGGGTTACGAGCAGTACTTC. This encodes CASSIRDRGYEQYF.

Comments on this clone: Sequence at one end of the junction differs from germline and may be a read error. The rearrangement joins TRBV11-2 to TRBJ2-5; 10 bases are shared with TRBD2. Germline loops: CDR1 SGHAT, CDR2 FQNNGV. The CDR3 contains 16 residues. CDR3 amino acids: CATSGRAGGFQETQYF. CDR3 coding DNA: TGTGCCACCAGCGGAAGAGCGGGAGGGTTCCAAGAGACCCAGTACTTC.

The rearrangement links TRBV7-2 to TRBJ2-5; D gene uncertain. This CDR3 is built from 17 residues. Germline values: CDR1 SGHTA, CDR2 FQGNSA. V was pared by 1 base and J by 5 bases, with 20 bases between. The CDR3 loop is CASSLEGWLHRRETQYF. In DNA form, the CDR3 reads TGTGCCAGCAGCTTAGAAGGGTGGCTTCACCGTAGGGAGACCCAGTACTTC.

V usage is TRBV4-3 and J usage is TRBJ2-7; D call uncertain. The CDR3 consists of 15 residues. The germline V gene encodes CDR1 LGHNA and CDR2 YSLEER. Trimming pared 0 bases from V and 2 bases from J, leaving 11 bases between. The CDR3 nucleotides are TGCGCCAGCAGCCAAGAGGCTGGGGTGGCCTACGAGCAGTACTTC. Its protein product is CASSQEAGVAYEQYF.

As regards this clone: Other DNA sequences in the same sample also yield this CDR3. The rearrangement uses TRBV7-3 and TRBJ2-7; D possibly corresponds to TRBD2 (5 bases). CDR1 is SGHTA and CDR2 is FQGTGA in the germline V gene. Between the trimmed V and J ends, which lost 2 bases and 4 bases, there was a span of 9 bases. The CDR3 is 13 residues long. The CDR3 region is CASSLDRGYEQYF. The CDR3 DNA reads TGTGCCAGCAGCTTAGATAGAGGGTACGAGCAGTACTTC. The whole variable domain, filled in from reference TRBV7-3 and TRBJ2-7, reads GAGVSQTPSNKVTEKGKYVELRCDPISGHTALYWYRQSLGQGPEFLIYFQGTGAADDSGLPNDRFFAVRPEGSVSTLKIQRTERGDSAVYLCASSLDRGYEQYFGPGTRLTVT.

This sequence joins TRBV5-1 and TRBJ2-3; D remains unclear. The CDR3 runs 15 residues. Germline V gives CDR1 SGHRS, CDR2 YFSETQ. Trimming removed 2 bases from V and 1 base from J, with 11 bases in between. The CDR3 DNA reads TGCGCCAGCAGCTTAGGCGGCGCCCGCACAGATACGCAGTATTTT. Translating gives CASSLGGARTDTQYF.

This sequence joins TRBV10-3 and TRBJ1-2; TRBD1 aligns across 8 bases. The CDR3 length is 19 residues. Germline-derived CDR1 and CDR2 are ENHRY and SYGVKD. V dropped 0 bases and J dropped 2; count of bases not matched to a gene: 14. CDR3 coding DNA: TGTGCCATCAGTGAGTCGCGAGGGGTCGGACAGGGTTTGAACTATGGCTACACCTTC. Its protein product is CAISESRGVGQGLNYGYTF.

The CDR3 coding sequence is TGTGCCAGCAGTTTATTGGGTTTGTCGGGGTTGGGACGAGAAAAACTGTTTTTT. This encodes CASSLLGLSGLGREKLFF. The genes are TRBV27 and TRBJ1-4; perhaps TRBD1 as D (5 bases). This CDR3 contains 18 residues. Looked up from germline, CDR1 is MNHEY and CDR2 is SMNVEV (reference sequence). Trimming took off 1 base at V and 8 bases at J, with 23 bases between the two ends. Full variable domain (rest looked up from reference TRBV27 and TRBJ1-4): EAQVTQNPRYLITVTGKKLTVTCSQNMNHEYMSWYRQDPGLGLRQIYYSMNVEVTDKGDVPEGYKVSRKEKRNFPLILESPSPNQTSLYFCASSLLGLSGLGREKLFFGSGTQLSVL.